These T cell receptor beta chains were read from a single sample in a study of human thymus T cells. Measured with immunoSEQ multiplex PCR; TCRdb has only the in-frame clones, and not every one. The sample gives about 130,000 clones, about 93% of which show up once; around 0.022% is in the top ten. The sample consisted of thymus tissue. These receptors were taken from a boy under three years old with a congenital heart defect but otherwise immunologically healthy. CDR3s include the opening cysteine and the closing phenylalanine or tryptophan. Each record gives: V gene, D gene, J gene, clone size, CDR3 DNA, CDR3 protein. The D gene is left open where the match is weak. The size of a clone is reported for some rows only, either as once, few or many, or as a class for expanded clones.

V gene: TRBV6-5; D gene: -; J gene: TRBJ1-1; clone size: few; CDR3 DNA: TGTGCCAGCAGGGGAAATGAGGCTGAAGCTTTCTTT; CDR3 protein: CASRGNEAEAFF
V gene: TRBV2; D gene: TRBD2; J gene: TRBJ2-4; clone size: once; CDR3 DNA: TGTGCCAGCAGGGGACTAGCCGAAAACATTCAGTACTTC; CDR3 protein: CASRGLAENIQYF
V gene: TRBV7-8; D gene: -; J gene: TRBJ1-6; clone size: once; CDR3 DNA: TGTGCCAGCAGCTTAGGAGGTTCGGTGGTGCGGTCGTCTGGTGTTCCCCTCCACTTT; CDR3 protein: CASSLGGSVVRSSGVPLHF
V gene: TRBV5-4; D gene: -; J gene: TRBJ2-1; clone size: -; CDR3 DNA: TGTGCCAGCAGCTTGGTATCGGGCGTAACCCTAATCGAGCAGTTCTTC; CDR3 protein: CASSLVSGVTLIEQFF
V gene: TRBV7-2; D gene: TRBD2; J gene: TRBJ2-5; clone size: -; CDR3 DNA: TGTGCCAGCAGCTTAGTTGGTAGCGGGGGTACGGAGACCCAGTACTTC; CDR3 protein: CASSLVGSGGTETQYF
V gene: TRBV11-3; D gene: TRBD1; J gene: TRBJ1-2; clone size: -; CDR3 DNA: TGTGCCAGCAGCCTGCGCAGGGGGCAGGCACAGAATGGCTACACCTTC; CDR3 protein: CASSLRRGQAQNGYTF
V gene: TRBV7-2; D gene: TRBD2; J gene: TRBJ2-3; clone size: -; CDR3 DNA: TGTGCCAGCAGCCCACGGACTAGCGGGGGGTTGGGAGATACGCAGTATTTT; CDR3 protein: CASSPRTSGGLGDTQYF
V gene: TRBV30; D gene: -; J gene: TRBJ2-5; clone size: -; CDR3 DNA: TGTGCCTGGAGTGATTTGACAGGCCAAGAGACCCAGTACTTC; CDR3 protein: CAWSDLTGQETQYF
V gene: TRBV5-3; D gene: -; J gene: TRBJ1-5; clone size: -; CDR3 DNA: TGTGCCAGAAGCTCTACAGTACCTTATCGCAATCAGCCCCAGCATTTT; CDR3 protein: CARSSTVPYRNQPQHF
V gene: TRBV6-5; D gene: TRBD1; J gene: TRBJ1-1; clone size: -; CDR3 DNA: TGTGCCAGCAGTTACCTGACAGGGGACGAAAAGGCTTTCTTT; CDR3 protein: CASSYLTGDEKAFF
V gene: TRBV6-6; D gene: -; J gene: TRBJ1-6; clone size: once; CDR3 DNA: TGTGCCAGCAGTTACCTTCTTCCTAATTCACCCCTCCACTTT; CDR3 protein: CASSYLLPNSPLHF
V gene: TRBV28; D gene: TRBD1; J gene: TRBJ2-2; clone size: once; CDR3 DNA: TGTGCCAGCAGTCCCCCCCGACAGGGGTTCACCGGGGAGCTGTTTTTT; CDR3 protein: CASSPPRQGFTGELFF
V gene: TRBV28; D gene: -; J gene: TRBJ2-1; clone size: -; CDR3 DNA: TGTGCCAGCAGTTTACCGGGGGCGGGTACAAATGAGCAGTTCTTC; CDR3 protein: CASSLPGAGTNEQFF
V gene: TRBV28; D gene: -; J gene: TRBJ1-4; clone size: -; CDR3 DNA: TGTGCCAGCAGTTTATGCCCTCTCAGGCTAGGATGTGAAAAACTGTTTTTT; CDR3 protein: CASSLCPLRLGCEKLFF
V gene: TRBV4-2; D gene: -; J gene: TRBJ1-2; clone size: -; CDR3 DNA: TGTGCCAGCAGCCAATATAAAAGAGATACTAACTATGGCTACACCTTC; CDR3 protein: CASSQYKRDTNYGYTF
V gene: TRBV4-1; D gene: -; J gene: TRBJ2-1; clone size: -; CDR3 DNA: TGCGCCAGCAGCCCATCAGAGGTGAATGAGCAGTTCTTC; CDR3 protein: CASSPSEVNEQFF
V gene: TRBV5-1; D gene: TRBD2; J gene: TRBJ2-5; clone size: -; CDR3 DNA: TGCGCCAGCAGCTTGGGTATCTTGGCGGGGGGACAAGAGACCCAGTACTTC; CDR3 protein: CASSLGILAGGQETQYF
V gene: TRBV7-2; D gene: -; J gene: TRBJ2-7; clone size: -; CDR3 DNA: TGTGCCAGCAGCTTAGAGGGGTGGGACTACGAGCAGTACTTC; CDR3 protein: CASSLEGWDYEQYF
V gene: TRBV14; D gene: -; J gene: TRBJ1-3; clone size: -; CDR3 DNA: TGTGCCAGCAGCACCAAGGTTAGCAGGTCTGGAAACACCATATATTTT; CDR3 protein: CASSTKVSRSGNTIYF
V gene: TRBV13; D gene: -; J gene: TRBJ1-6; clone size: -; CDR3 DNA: TGTGCCAGCAGCGAGAGCCCCGGGGGGTATAATTCACCCCTCCACTTT; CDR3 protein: CASSESPGGYNSPLHF
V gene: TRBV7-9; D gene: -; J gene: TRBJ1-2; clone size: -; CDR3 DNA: TGTGCCAGCATGCCCTACAGCGAACGATATGGCTACACCTTC; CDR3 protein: CASMPYSERYGYTF
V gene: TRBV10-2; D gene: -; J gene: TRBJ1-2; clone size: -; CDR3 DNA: TGCGCCAGCAGTGGAGACATCGGGATCCCCTATGGCTACACCTTC; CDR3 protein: CASSGDIGIPYGYTF
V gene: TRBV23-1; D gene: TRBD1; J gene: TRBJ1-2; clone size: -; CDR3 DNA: TGCGCCAGCAGTCAATCTGTGACAGGGGCGGAGTGCTATGGCTACACCTTC; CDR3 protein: CASSQSVTGAECYGYTF
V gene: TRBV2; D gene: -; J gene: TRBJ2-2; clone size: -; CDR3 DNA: TGTGCCAGCATTGTGAAGGAGGGCACCGGGGAGCTGTTTTTT; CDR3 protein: CASIVKEGTGELFF
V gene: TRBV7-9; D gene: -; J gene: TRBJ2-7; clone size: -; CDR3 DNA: TGTGCCAGCAGCTCACTTGGGGTAGCGGACTCCTACGAGCAGTACTTC; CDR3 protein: CASSSLGVADSYEQYF
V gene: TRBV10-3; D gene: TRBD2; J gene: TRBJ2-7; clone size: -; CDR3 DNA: TGTGCCATCAGTGAAAGACTAGCGGGGGGGCCTAACTACGAGCAGTACTTC; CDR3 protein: CAISERLAGGPNYEQYF
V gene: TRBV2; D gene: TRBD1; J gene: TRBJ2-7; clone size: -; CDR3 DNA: TGTGCCAGCAGTCTCGGGACAGGGGGGTGCGAGCAGTACTTC; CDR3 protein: CASSLGTGGCEQYF
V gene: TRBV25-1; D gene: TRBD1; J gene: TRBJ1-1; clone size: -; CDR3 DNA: TGTGCCAGCAGCCCCAAACCGGGACAGGGAACTGAAGCTTTCTTT; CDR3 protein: CASSPKPGQGTEAFF
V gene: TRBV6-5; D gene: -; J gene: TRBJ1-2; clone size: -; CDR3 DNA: TGTGCCAGCAGCAACCGGGACCCTAACTATGGCTACACCTTC; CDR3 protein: CASSNRDPNYGYTF
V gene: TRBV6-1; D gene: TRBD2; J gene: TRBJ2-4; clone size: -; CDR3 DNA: TGTGCCAGCAGTGGACTAGCGGGGGGCCACCTAGCCAAAAACATTCAGTACTTC; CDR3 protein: CASSGLAGGHLAKNIQYF
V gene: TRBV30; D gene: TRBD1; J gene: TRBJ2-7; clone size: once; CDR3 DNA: TGTGCCTGGGGGGGGACAGGCGGCAACGAGCAGTACTTC; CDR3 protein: CAWGGTGGNEQYF
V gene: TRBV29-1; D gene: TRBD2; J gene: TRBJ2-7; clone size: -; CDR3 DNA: TGCAGCGCACTCAGCGGGGGAGACCACGAGCAGTACTTC; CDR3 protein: CSALSGGDHEQYF
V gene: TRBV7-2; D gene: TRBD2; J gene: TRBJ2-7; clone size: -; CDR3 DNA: TGTGCCAGCAGACCTAGCGGGGGGAGCTCCTACGAGCAGTACTTC; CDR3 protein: CASRPSGGSSYEQYF
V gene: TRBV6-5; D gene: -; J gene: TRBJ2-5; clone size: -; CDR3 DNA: TGTGCCAGCACTCCGGGGACTGAAGAGACCCAGTACTTC; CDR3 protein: CASTPGTEETQYF
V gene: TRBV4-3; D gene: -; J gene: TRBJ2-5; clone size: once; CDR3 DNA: TGCGCCAGCAGCCAAGATAGGGTCAGGGGTGGAAAGACCCAGTACTTC; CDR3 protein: CASSQDRVRGGKTQYF
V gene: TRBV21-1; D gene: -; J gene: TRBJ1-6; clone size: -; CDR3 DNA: TGTGCCAGCTCCAGAGGACAGAAGGCGCTCCTCTATAATTCACCCCTCCACTTT; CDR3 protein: CASSRGQKALLYNSPLHF
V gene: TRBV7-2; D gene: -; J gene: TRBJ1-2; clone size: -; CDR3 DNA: TGTGCCAGCAGCCCTAGGAGGACGGTGATTGTCTATGGCTACACCTTC; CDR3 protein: CASSPRRTVIVYGYTF
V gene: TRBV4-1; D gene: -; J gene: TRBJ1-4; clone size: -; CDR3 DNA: TGCGCCAGCAGCCGTGGGGGGGGGAGAACTAATGAAAAACTGTTTTTT; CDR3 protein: CASSRGGGRTNEKLFF
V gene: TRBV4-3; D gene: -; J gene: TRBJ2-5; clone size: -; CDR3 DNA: TGCGCCAGCAGCCAAGTTACAGGATCTCAAGAGACCCAGTACTTC; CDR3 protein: CASSQVTGSQETQYF
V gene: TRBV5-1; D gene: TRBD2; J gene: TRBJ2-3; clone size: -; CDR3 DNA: TGCGCCAGCAGCTTAGGGACTAGCGGTCTGGATACGCAGTATTTT; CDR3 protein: CASSLGTSGLDTQYF
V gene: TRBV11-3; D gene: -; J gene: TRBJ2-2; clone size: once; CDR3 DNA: TGTGCCAGCAGCTCCCCCCCCGGGACCGGGGAGCTGTTTTTT; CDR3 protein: CASSSPPGTGELFF
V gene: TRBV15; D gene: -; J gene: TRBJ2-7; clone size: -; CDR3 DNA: TGTGCCACCAGCAGAGATTATCGCGGGGGCCTCTCCTACGAGCAGTACTTC; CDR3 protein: CATSRDYRGGLSYEQYF
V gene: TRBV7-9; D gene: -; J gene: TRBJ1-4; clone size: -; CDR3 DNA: TGTGCCAGCAGCACCTGGACTACCGCCCTTTCAACTAATGAAAAACTGTTTTTT; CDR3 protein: CASSTWTTALSTNEKLFF
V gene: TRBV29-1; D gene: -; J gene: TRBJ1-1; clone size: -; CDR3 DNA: TGCAGCGTTTCGATAGGAACTGAAGCTTTCTTT; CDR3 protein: CSVSIGTEAFF
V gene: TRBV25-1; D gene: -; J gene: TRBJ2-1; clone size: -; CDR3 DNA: TGTGCCAGCAGTGGGACAATTTTTCAGGGGATTACATACAATGAGCAGTTCTTC; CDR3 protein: CASSGTIFQGITYNEQFF